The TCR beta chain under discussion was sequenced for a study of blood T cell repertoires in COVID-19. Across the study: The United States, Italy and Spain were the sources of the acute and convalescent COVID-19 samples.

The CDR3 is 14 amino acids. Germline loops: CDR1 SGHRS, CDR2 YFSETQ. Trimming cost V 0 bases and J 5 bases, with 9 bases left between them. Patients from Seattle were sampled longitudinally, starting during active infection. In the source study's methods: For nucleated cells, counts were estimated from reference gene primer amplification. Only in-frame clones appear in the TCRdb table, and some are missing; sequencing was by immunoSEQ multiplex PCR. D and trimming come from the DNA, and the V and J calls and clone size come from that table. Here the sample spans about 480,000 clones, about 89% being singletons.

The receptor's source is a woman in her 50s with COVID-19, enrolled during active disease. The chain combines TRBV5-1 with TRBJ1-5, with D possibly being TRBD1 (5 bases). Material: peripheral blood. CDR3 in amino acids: CASSLGGRDQPQHF. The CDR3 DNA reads TGCGCCAGCAGCTTGGGGGGCAGGGATCAGCCCCAGCATTTT.